This TCR beta chain is drawn from a study of response to subunit inactivated influenza vaccine. This clonotype was picked up a small number of times. Its antigen is still unknown. The V end was cut by 2 bases, the J end by 0 bases, with 10 bases between. Per germline, CDR1 DFQATT and CDR2 SNEGSKA (reference sequence). CDR3 size: 14 residues. Whole-study results and caveats: Authors suggested few new T cells are recruited by each seasonal influenza vaccination.

MiXCR was run by TCRdb on the RT-PCR reads, yielding one entry per CDR3 protein. Of 200,000 to 300,000 distinct CDR3 sequences listed, 10% to 15% are singletons. The chain carries TRBV20-1 and TRBJ1-2, with D unclear. Source: non-naive T cells sorted from PBMCs, taken less than 15 days before vaccination. The receptor was isolated from a man aged 50-60 years who received an inactivated influenza vaccine. The CDR3 DNA is TGCAGTGCTAGACCCCCGCTATCTAACTATGGCTACACCTTC. Protein: CSARPPLSNYGYTF.